The source of this TCR beta chain is a study of shared clonotypes between healthy human individuals (TCRdb year 2020). About the investigation overall: A few men and two women, aged 18 to 49 years, made up the cohort. To increase sequencing depth and limit assay-specific biases, TCR repertoire library preparation and sequencing were carried out by different laboratories using diverse techniques. To estimate repertoire size and how much clonotypes are shared between individuals, the study performed deep sequencing of blood TCR repertoires from a handful of healthy adults. Each donor's leukapheresis produced roughly between about 0.8 and 10 billion PBMCs. For each donor, CD4 naive and CD4 memory were each run on three plates, CD8 naive on two plates, and CD8 memory on one plate.

TCR CDR3 regions were amplified from genomic DNA by multiplex PCR using the deep immunoSEQ assay. Extracted genomic DNA from each cell subset was distributed evenly across all wells of several immunoSEQ 96-well plates, and each plate was treated as a replicate. Each replicate PCR for sorted subsets received approximately 220 ng genomic DNA, equal to about 30,000 T cell genomes. The purified libraries were quantified using a Qubit 3.0 fluorometer, sized with a Bioanalyzer 2100, and then quantified again using the KAPA Library Quantification kit. Each immunoSEQ 96-well plate was sequenced on its own single-read 150-cycle Illumina NextSeq 550 flow cell. The authors processed their data as follows. Because the immunoSEQ output included only junctional sequences and no quality scores, the filtering could not be the same as the filtering used for full-length reads. To assign V/J genes and CDR3, sequences were annotated against IMGT germline references using PyIR, a Python wrapper for IgBLAST v1.9. Any read was removed if the V/J assignment was weak (E-value above 1e-6), the CDR3 was missing, or the read contained stop codons, out-of-frame junctions, or ambiguous translated residues. A V3J clonotype was defined by an identical inferred V gene, J gene, and CDR3 amino acid sequence. The percentage overlap between two repertoires was calculated by dividing the number of shared unique clonotypes by the size of the smaller repertoire. RTK rarefaction, the Chao1 estimator, and Recon v2.1 estimates of unobserved clonotypes were used to assess repertoire richness. Generation probabilities for all TCRbeta clonotypes obtained by the gDNA method from several donors were computed using OLGA. TCRdb retrieved this table from immuneACCESS and kept in-frame rearrangements only. Not all clones are present; in checked studies, unresolved V genes account for under half, and no reason is known for the remainder. The V and J calls and clone size come from that table; D and trimming were worked out from the DNA. The sample table lists some 1,900,000 clones, 85% to 95% of them with a count of one. The ten top clones hold under 1.5% of the sample.

CD8 naive samples consisted of CD45RO-negative cells that were positively selected for CCR7, yielding a CD45RA+CCR7+ population without TemRA cells. The donors were healthy, HIV-negative adults with no recently reported acute infections or vaccinations. Every donor was a Caucasian adult residing in Nashville, Tennessee, USA. After blood collection by leukapheresis, PBMCs were isolated using Ficoll-Histopaque density gradient centrifugation and then cryopreserved in the vapor phase of liquid nitrogen. Purity and quantity of every magnetically sorted T cell population were checked by analytical flow cytometry. Genomic DNA was isolated from every sorted fraction and measured by UV absorbance on a Nanodrop 2000c. What the authors observed across the whole study: Sampling was restricted to blood, and TCR repertoires in tissues likely differ from the TCR repertoires found in blood. Clonotypes shared by all four sorted-subset donors showed higher generation probabilities than non-shared clonotypes. Even with the large sequencing depth, rarefaction of the sorted-subset datasets indicated that sequencing was incomplete. Because the study included only a small number of donors, the genetic and exposure-history diversity represented was limited. Naive subsets generally had larger estimated clonotype richness than memory subsets did. Across four donors, roughly 5.4% of naive CD4, around 3.5% of naive CD8, roughly 2.2% of memory CD4, and 0.3% to 0.45% of memory CD8 clonotypes were shared. Based on pairwise subsampling, the degree of clonotype sharing among donors was expected to be affected by sequencing depth.

The table lists this clone with a count of one. No antigen is known for it. Base qualities are not recorded, but no much larger clone differs from it by a single base. Sequences were obtained from naive CD8+ T cells sorted from blood. This specimen's cell subset or site label, interpreted: CD45RA+CCR7+. The sequence came from a man aged 18 to 29 in good health.

DNA sequence: TGTGCCAGCAGGGGACAACAGGGATCTAACTATGGCTACACCTTC. Translation gives CASRGQQGSNYGYTF. This receptor chain uses TRBV2 and TRBJ1-2; a weak D assignment points to TRBD1 (6 bases agree). CDR3 length: 15 amino acids, cysteine to phenylalanine. Of all the DNA, just the CDR3 is kept, 45 bases in frame from base 1. V sheds 6 bases and J sheds 0 bases, leaving 14 bases between their ends. For CDR1 and CDR2, the germline V gene lists SNHLY and FYNNEI.